This T cell receptor (beta chain) was recovered during a study of cytomegalovirus exposure and HLA in healthy donors. Across the whole study: The same platform as the 500 to 700 first-cohort repertoires was used for the roughly 130 validation repertoires, a later analysis reported. Findings of the study overall: The tendency of first-cohort TCR clusters to co-occur in the approximately 110 validation repertoires was identified by a subsequent analysis. A classifier reportedly called cytomegalovirus status with high sensitivity and specificity. The study labeled roughly 160 TCR beta chains cytomegalovirus-associated.

With 2 bases removed from V and 6 bases from J, the gap between germline ends came to 13 bases. CDR3 size: 14 residues. Germline lookup yields CDR1 MNHEY and CDR2 SVGAGI. In the case of this clone: Its antigen is undetermined.

The protocol was immunoSEQ multiplex PCR, while the TCRdb copy is restricted to in-frame clones and leaves out a portion. This table holds 300,000 to 450,000 clones, more than 80% found once. The material sequenced was PBMCs. The source is a young woman in good health and CMV-seronegative. The chain has TRBV6-5 and TRBJ1-2; D is unclear. Written as DNA, the CDR3 is TGTGCCAGCAGTTACCGATTTGGGCAGGATGGCTACACCTTC. Its translation: CASSYRFGQDGYTF.